These 29 T cell receptor beta chains were all obtained from the same sample, sequenced in a study of cytomegalovirus exposure and HLA in healthy donors. Amplification used 60 Vbeta primers and 13 Jbeta primers. TCRdb's copy holds only in-frame clones and misses some; the assay was immunoSEQ multiplex PCR. The table includes just over 150,000 clones, approximately 81% detected once. Sequencing input: PBMCs. These receptors all come from a man younger than 35 in good health and CMV-seropositive.

CDR3 DNA: TGCGCCAGCAGCTTGGTGGCCGGGACTAGCGGATACAATGAGCAGTTCTTC. It yields the protein CASSLVAGTSGYNEQFF. V and J are TRBV5-1 and TRBJ2-1; TRBD2 matches at 11 bases. V dropped 0 bases and J dropped 4; count of bases not matched to a gene: 6. Per germline, CDR1 SGHRS and CDR2 YFSETQ. The CDR3 has 17 residues.

This clone was seen just once. The rearrangement links TRBV7-9 to TRBJ1-2, with D possibly TRBD1 on 6 matching bases. V was clipped by 5 bases and J by 5 bases, with 12 bases between them. This CDR3 contains 13 residues. The germline V gene encodes CDR1 SEHNR and CDR2 FQNEAQ (reference sequence). This CDR3 is CASSLGQKYGYTF. The CDR3 DNA is TGTGCCAGCAGCCTAGGACAGAAATATGGCTACACCTTC.

A few counts support this clone. This rearrangement joins TRBV5-1 to TRBJ2-2, with 7 bases aligning to TRBD1. Germline values: CDR1 SGHRS, CDR2 YFSETQ. V shed 4 bases, J shed 7 bases, and the junction held 7 bases outside the gene matches. There are 14 residues in the CDR3. CDR3 DNA sequence: TGCGCCAGCAGCATGGGACAGCAACTCGGGGAGCTGTTTTTT. It encodes CASSMGQQLGELFF.

This chain joins TRBV2 and TRBJ1-5, with 8 bases fitting TRBD1. Germline loops: CDR1 SNHLY, CDR2 FYNNEI. This CDR3 has 14 amino acids. V lost 1 base and J lost 9; bases outside the gene matches: 5. In DNA, the CDR3 is TGTGCCAGCAGTGAAGGCAGGGGGCAATGGCCCCAGCATTTT. It is translated as CASSEGRGQWPQHF.

This clone showed up just a few times. The junction and the germline gene differ at one end; a read error may be behind it. The chain recombines TRBV6-1 with TRBJ1-5; D gene ambiguous. This CDR3 spans 13 amino acids. The germline CDR1 and CDR2 sequences are MNHNS and SASEGT. CDR3: CASSEAVEQPQHF. The CDR3 DNA is TGTGCCAGCAGCGAAGCCGTAGAACAGCCCCAGCATTTT.

V and J are TRBV18 and TRBJ2-3; 8 bases align to TRBD1. The CDR3 sequence is 14 residues long. Trimming cost V 6 bases and J 5 bases; bases outside gene matches: 7. CDR1 KGHSH and CDR2 LQKENI come from the germline V gene. CDR3 region: CASSLTGDGDTQYF. In DNA, the CDR3 is TGTGCCAGCTCTCTGACAGGGGATGGAGATACGCAGTATTTT.

The gene calls are TRBV11-2 and TRBJ2-1; 8 bases fit TRBD1. The CDR3 is made up of 13 amino acids. V lost 1 base, J lost 10 bases, and 3 bases stayed unmatched. Germline V gene lookup returns CDR1 SGHAT and CDR2 FQNNGV. As DNA, the CDR3 is TGTGCCAGCAGCTTAGGTCACAGGGGGGAGCAGTTCTTC. Translated: CASSLGHRGEQFF.

This chain connects TRBV11-2 to TRBJ1-2, with 9 bases identical to TRBD1. The germline V gene has CDR1 SGHAT and CDR2 FQNNGV. The J segment lost 6 bases and the V segment lost 7 bases, leaving 9 bases of the junction unmatched. This CDR3 is built from 14 residues. Here the CDR3 DNA reads TGTGCCAGCACCGTGACCGGGACAGGGCATGGCTACACCTTC. Its translation is CASTVTGTGHGYTF.

This chain connects TRBV7-3 to TRBJ2-3, with TRBD2 matching 8 bases. The CDR3 runs 15 residues. In germline, CDR1 is SGHTA, CDR2 FQGTGA. The V gene end was trimmed by 5 bases and the J gene end by 5 bases; junction bases not matched to a gene: 9. The CDR3 DNA sequence: TGTGCCAGCAGCCTCACGGGGGGGCCGCGAGATACGCAGTATTTT. It encodes CASSLTGGPRDTQYF.

The chain carries TRBV6-5 and TRBJ2-1; D possibly corresponds to TRBD1 (6 bases). CDR1 and CDR2 from the germline V gene are MNHEY and SVGAGI. V dropped 0 bases and J dropped 7 bases, with 10 bases sitting between them. The CDR3 loop spans 14 amino acids. As DNA, the CDR3 is TGTGCCAGCAGTTACTCCAGGGGCGGGAATGAGCAGTTCTTC. Translating it yields CASSYSRGGNEQFF.

The chain has TRBV5-4 and TRBJ2-3; D might be TRBD1 (6 bases). Germline V lookup: CDR1 SGHNT, CDR2 YYREEE (reference sequence). The CDR3 is 14 residues long. V lost 1 base to trimming and J lost 0 bases, with 6 bases between them. Here the CDR3 DNA reads TGTGCCAGCAGCTTGACAGGGAGCACAGATACGCAGTATTTT. Translated, it gives CASSLTGSTDTQYF.

The chain links TRBV27 to TRBJ2-1, with D perhaps TRBD1 (5 bases). Between the trimmed V and J ends, which lost 6 bases and 2 bases, there was a span of 17 bases. The CDR3 is made up of 16 amino acids. Germline lookup yields CDR1 MNHEY and CDR2 SMNVEV (reference sequence). The CDR3 DNA is TGTGCCAGCAGGCGGACACCTAAGAGCCCCTACAATGAGCAGTTCTTC. Amino acids: CASRRTPKSPYNEQFF.

The V and J genes are TRBV6-5 and TRBJ2-7; D perhaps matches TRBD2 (5 bases). The CDR3 loop spans 12 amino acids. With 6 bases removed from V and 6 bases from J, the gap between germline ends came to 12 bases. Germline-derived CDR1 and CDR2 are MNHEY and SVGAGI. The CDR3 nucleotides read TGTGCCAGCAGCATACTAGGTCGCGAGCAGTACTTC. Translating gives CASSILGREQYF.

The chain joins TRBV5-6 to TRBJ2-7; D is possibly TRBD2 (5 bases). CDR1 is SGHDT and CDR2 is YYEEEE in the germline V gene. The V end lost 4 bases, the J end lost 4 bases, and 18 bases lay between the germline ends. The CDR3 has 15 amino acids. CDR3 DNA: TGTGCCAGCAGCCCGAACGGGGAAAACCATTACGAGCAGTACTTC. Protein: CASSPNGENHYEQYF.

The chain is built from TRBV18 and TRBJ1-1, with D unclear. V was pared by 5 bases and J by 3 bases, with 10 bases between. The germline CDR1 and CDR2 sequences are KGHSH and LQKENI. The CDR3 is made up of 13 amino acids. DNA for the CDR3: TGTGCCAGCTCAGTCAAGGAGGACACTGAAGCTTTCTTT. The encoded protein is CASSVKEDTEAFF.

This chain joins TRBV14 and TRBJ1-3; no reliable D call. The CDR3 has 16 residues. With 4 bases removed from V and 8 bases from J, the gap between germline ends came to 21 bases. Germline V gene sequence: CDR1 SGHDN, CDR2 FVKESK. The CDR3 sequence: CASSPAQLGRSDTIYF. As DNA, the CDR3 is TGTGCCAGCAGCCCGGCCCAACTCGGCAGGTCGGACACCATATATTTT.

This rearrangement joins TRBV5-4 to TRBJ2-5, with 10 nucleotides matching TRBD2. The germline V gene encodes CDR1 SGHNT and CDR2 YYREEE (reference sequence). Trimming removed 4 bases from V and 2 bases from J; junction bases left unmatched: 8. This CDR3 is built from 16 residues. This chain's CDR3 is CASSAAPAGGQETQYF. Written as DNA, the CDR3 is TGTGCCAGCAGCGCTGCACCAGCGGGGGGGCAAGAGACCCAGTACTTC.

The genes are TRBV6-5 and TRBJ1-2, with a tentative D call TRBD1 (6 bases). The CDR3 contains 14 residues. Germline CDR1 MNHEY, CDR2 SVGAGI. Trimming removed 0 bases from V and 5 bases from J, with 10 bases in between. CDR3 in amino acids: CASSYSSGTYGYTF. The DNA of the CDR3 is TGTGCCAGCAGTTACTCTTCCGGGACATATGGCTACACCTTC.

The chain recombines TRBV7-9 with TRBJ2-3; tentative D call: TRBD2 (6 bases). The germline V gene has CDR1 SEHNR and CDR2 FQNEAQ (reference sequence). With 6 bases removed from V and 4 bases from J, the gap between germline ends came to 8 bases. The CDR3 consists of 12 residues. CDR3 bases: TGTGCCAGCAGAACGGGGGCAGATACGCAGTATTTT. The encoded protein is CASRTGADTQYF.

The CDR3, as DNA: TGTGCCAGCAGAAAGGGACAGGGGTTAACCTACAATGAGCAGTTCTTC. Protein product: CASRKGQGLTYNEQFF. The chain employs TRBV4-2 and TRBJ2-1; TRBD1 matches 10 bases. In germline, CDR1 is LGHNA, CDR2 YNFKEQ. The CDR3 runs 16 residues. V was pared by 6 bases and J by 2 bases, with 7 bases of the junction left unmatched.

This chain joins TRBV11-2 and TRBJ1-2; D unresolved. CDR3 length equals 13 residues. Trimming removed 5 bases at V and 2 bases at J, with 9 bases between. Germline V lookup: CDR1 SGHAT, CDR2 FQNNGV. DNA for the CDR3: TGTGCCAGCAGCCCAACCAGAAACTATGGCTACACCTTC. Amino acid sequence: CASSPTRNYGYTF.

This rearrangement joins TRBV21-1 to TRBJ1-5; TRBD1, the table's D call, was not compared with the DNA. TRBV21-1 is flagged as a pseudogene. This CDR3 region has 14 residues. CDR3 in DNA: TGTGCCAGCAGCAATGACAGAGGCAATCAGCCCCAGCATTTT. As protein: CASSNDRGNQPQHF.

CDR3 coding DNA: TGCGCCAGCAGCTTGGTTTCAGGGGGGGAGACCCAGTACTTC. Translation: CASSLVSGGETQYF. The chain carries TRBV5-1 and TRBJ2-5; weak D call: TRBD1 (7 bases). V was shortened by 0 bases and J by 5 bases, with 11 bases between the two germline ends. Per germline, CDR1 SGHRS and CDR2 YFSETQ. CDR3 length: 14 residues.

The chain has TRBV7-2 and TRBJ1-1; no clear D gene. The germline V gene has CDR1 SGHTA and CDR2 FQGNSA. The CDR3 runs 14 residues. Trimming removed 5 bases at V and 0 bases at J, with 10 bases between. The CDR3 nucleotides are TGTGCCAGCAGCCCTACTAATTTGAACACTGAAGCTTTCTTT. Translated: CASSPTNLNTEAFF.

As concerns this clone: The junction does not match germline at one end; this may be a read error. J is TRBJ2-1 and V is TRBV7-7; 10 bases fit TRBD2. The CDR3 is made up of 16 amino acids. The V gene's germline CDR1 is SSHAT and CDR2 FNYEAQ (reference sequence). The DNA of the CDR3 is TGTGCTAGCAGCCCTAGCGAAGCGGGGGGGCAGAGTGAGCAGTTCTTC. Translation gives CASSPSEAGGQSEQFF.

The chain employs TRBV7-2 and TRBJ2-3; 10 positions match TRBD2. The V gene's germline CDR1 is SGHTA and CDR2 FQGNSA. V lost 1 base to trimming and J lost 0 bases; unmatched junction nucleotides: 7. The CDR3 is made up of 18 amino acids. The CDR3 spells CASSLGASGGPSTDTQYF. The DNA of the CDR3 is TGTGCCAGCAGCTTAGGCGCTAGCGGGGGCCCGAGCACAGATACGCAGTATTTT.

Comments on this clone: Other DNA sequences in this sample translate to the same CDR3. The genes are TRBV18 and TRBJ2-5, with 8 bases lining up with TRBD1. This CDR3 has 14 amino acids. After removal of 4 bases from V and 4 bases from J, the junction contained 5 bases not matched to a gene. Germline V lookup: CDR1 KGHSH, CDR2 LQKENI. The CDR3: CASSQGTGRETQYF. The CDR3 bases are TGTGCCAGCTCACAAGGGACAGGTCGAGAGACCCAGTACTTC.

This clone was seen once. The chain carries TRBV25-1 and TRBJ2-2; D possibly corresponds to TRBD1 (6 bases). The CDR3 loop spans 17 amino acids. V lost 3 bases and J 6 bases, leaving 20 bases between the germline ends. Germline V gives CDR1 MGHDK, CDR2 SYGVNS. In DNA, the CDR3 is TGTGCCAGCAGTGATTCCCGGGGACAAGGCCGTCCCGGGGAGCTGTTTTTT. Its protein product is CASSDSRGQGRPGELFF.

The CDR3 protein is CASNPIRGDTQYF. The CDR3 DNA reads as TGCGCCAGCAATCCGATCCGGGGGGATACGCAGTATTTT. The V and J genes are TRBV10-2 and TRBJ2-3; the D gene is possibly TRBD2 (6 bases). The CDR3 runs 13 residues. Germline V gene data show CDR1 as WSHSY and CDR2 as SAAADI. V lost 7 bases to trimming and J lost 6 bases, with 14 bases between them.